The 4 T cell receptor beta chains listed next were all sequenced from one sample in a study of metastatic and nonmetastatic thyroid tumors. TCRdb redid the clone calls on the PCR reads using MiXCR. Of 21,000 or so clones in the sample, around 28% were seen once. No treatment of any kind had been given to any patient before thyroid surgery. The sequenced sample was tumor tissue. The receptor source for this set is a female donor with papillary thyroid cancer or a benign thyroid nodule (not recorded which). Some clones in this sample may be carry-over from other donors' samples.

The V gene is TRBV6-4, the J gene TRBJ1-4; TRBD1 is a possible D gene (5 bases). This CDR3 is built from 15 residues. Germline V gene data show CDR1 as MRHNA and CDR2 as SNTAGT. The V end lost 6 bases, the J end lost 0 bases, and 11 bases lay between the germline ends. For the CDR3, the DNA is TGTGCCAGCAGGGGGAGGGGTACAACTAATGAAAAACTGTTTTTT. Translating it yields CASRGRGTTNEKLFF.

This clone was seen more than once but under ten times. A much larger clone differs from this one at a single base, so this may be a read error. V and J are TRBV15 and TRBJ2-6, with TRBD1 as a possible D gene (5 bases). Germline CDR1 reads LNHNV; CDR2 reads YYDKDF (reference sequence). The CDR3 has 15 residues. CDR3 coding DNA: TGTGCCACCGGACAAGGACCTTCTGGGGCCAGCGTCCTGACTTTC. It yields the protein CATGQGPSGASVLTF.

The gene calls are TRBV20-1 and TRBJ1-5; 7 nucleotides match TRBD1. V shed 4 bases, J shed 5 bases, and the junction held 2 bases outside the gene matches. This CDR3 spans 12 amino acids. Germline CDR1 and CDR2: DFQATT and SNEGSKA (reference sequence). The CDR3 here is CSAMDRYQPQHF. CDR3 in DNA: TGCAGTGCTATGGACAGGTATCAGCCCCAGCATTTT.

This clone was counted a few times. The chain carries TRBV15 and TRBJ1-6, with TRBD1 identical over 8 bases. CDR1 is LNHNV, CDR2 YYDKDF, per germline (reference sequence). V was pared by 3 bases and J by 8 bases, with 12 bases of the junction left unmatched. The CDR3 totals 17 residues. This CDR3 is CATSSDRGEVWYSPLHF. CDR3 bases: TGTGCCACCAGCAGCGACAGGGGTGAAGTATGGTATTCACCCCTCCACTTT.